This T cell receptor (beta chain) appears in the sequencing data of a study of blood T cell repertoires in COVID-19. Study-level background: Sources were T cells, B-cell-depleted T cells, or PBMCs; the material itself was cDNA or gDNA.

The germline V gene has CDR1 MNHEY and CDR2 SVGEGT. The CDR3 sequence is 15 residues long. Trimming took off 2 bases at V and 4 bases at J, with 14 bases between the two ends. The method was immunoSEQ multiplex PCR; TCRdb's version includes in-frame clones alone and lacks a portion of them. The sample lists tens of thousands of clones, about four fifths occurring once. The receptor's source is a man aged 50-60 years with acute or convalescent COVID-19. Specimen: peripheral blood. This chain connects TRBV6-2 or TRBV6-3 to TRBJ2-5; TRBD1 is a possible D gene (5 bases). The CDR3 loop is CASSYHRQSIETQYF. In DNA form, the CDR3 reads TGTGCCAGCAGTTACCACAGACAGAGTATAGAGACCCAGTACTTC.